This T cell receptor beta chain was found in a study of T cells in pancreatic ductal adenocarcinoma. General study points: Comparisons of tumor and blood clonality may show falsely lower tumor diversity. The resected cohort was biased toward the minority with early-stage disease. No significant tumor-blood clonality difference; means were about 0.1 and 0.065. Blood had more productive templates and about 7.9-fold more unique clonotypes than tumor.

From germline, CDR1 is MDHEN and CDR2 SYDVKM. This CDR3 region has 15 residues. Germline trimming cut 5 bases from V and 0 bases from J; bases unmatched to any gene: 3. Assay used: immunoSEQ multiplex PCR; TCRdb lists only in-frame clones, some missing. The table lists roughly 100,000 clones, nearly 95% of them singletons, with under 3.5% in the top ten. The selected patients with pancreatic ductal adenocarcinoma had surgery but no neoadjuvant therapy. To note about this clone: The antigen is not known.

The sequence was obtained from a human donor with pancreatic ductal adenocarcinoma. The chain joins TRBV28 to TRBJ2-2; 7 nucleotides line up with TRBD1. Sequencing was done on a sample of PBMCs. The DNA of the CDR3 is TGTGCCAGCAGTCGACAGGGAGCGAACACCGGGGAGCTGTTTTTT. This sequence encodes CASSRQGANTGELFF. The whole variable domain, remainder taken from reference TRBV28 and TRBJ2-2, is DVKVTQSSRYLVKRTGEKVFLECVQDMDHENMFWYRQDPGLGLRLIYFSYDVKMKEKGDIPEGYSVSREKKERFSLILESASTNQTSMYLCASSRQGANTGELFFGEGSRLTVL.